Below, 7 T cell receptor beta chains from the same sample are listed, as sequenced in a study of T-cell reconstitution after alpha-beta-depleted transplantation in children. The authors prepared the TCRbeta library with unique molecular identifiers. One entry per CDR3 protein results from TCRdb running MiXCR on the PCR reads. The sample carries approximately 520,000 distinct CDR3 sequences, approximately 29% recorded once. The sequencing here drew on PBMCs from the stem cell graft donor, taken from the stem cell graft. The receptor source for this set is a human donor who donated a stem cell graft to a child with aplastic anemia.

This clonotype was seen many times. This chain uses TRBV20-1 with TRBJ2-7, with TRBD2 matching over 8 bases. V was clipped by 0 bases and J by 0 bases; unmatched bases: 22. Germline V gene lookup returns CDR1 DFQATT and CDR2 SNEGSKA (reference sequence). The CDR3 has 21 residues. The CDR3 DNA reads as TGCAGTGCTAGAGATCAGCCTCAAGGGCTAGCGGGCCTAGGGGCCTCCTACGAGCAGTACTTC. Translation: CSARDQPQGLAGLGASYEQYF.

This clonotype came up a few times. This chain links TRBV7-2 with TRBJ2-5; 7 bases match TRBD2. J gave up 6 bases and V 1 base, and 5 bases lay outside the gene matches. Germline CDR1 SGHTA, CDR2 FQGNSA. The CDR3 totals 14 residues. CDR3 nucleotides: TGTGCCAGCAGCTTAGGTCGGACTAGTCAGACCCAGTACTTC. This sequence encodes CASSLGRTSQTQYF. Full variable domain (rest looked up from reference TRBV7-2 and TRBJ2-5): GAGVSQSPSNKVTEKGKDVELRCDPISGHTALYWYRQSLGQGLEFLIYFQGNSAPDKSGLPSDRFSAERTGGSVSTLTIQRTQQEDSAVYLCASSLGRTSQTQYFGPGTRLLVL.

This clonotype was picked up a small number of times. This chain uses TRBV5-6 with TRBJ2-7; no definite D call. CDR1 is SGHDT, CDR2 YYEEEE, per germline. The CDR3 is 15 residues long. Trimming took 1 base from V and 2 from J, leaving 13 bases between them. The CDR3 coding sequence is TGTGCCAGCAGCTTGTCGCACAGTAATGCCTACGAGCAGTACTTC. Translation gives CASSLSHSNAYEQYF.

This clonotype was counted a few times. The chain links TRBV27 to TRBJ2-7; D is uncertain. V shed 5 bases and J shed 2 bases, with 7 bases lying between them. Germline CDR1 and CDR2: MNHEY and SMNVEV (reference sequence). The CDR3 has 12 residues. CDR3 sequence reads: CASSPNPYEQYF. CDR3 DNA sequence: TGTGCCAGCAGTCCGAATCCCTACGAGCAGTACTTC.

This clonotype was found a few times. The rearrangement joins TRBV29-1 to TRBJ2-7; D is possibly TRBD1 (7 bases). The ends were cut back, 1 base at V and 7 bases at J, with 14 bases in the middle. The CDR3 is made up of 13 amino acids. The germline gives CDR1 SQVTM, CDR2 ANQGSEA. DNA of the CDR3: TGCAGCGTTGAAGTGAACAGGGGAGGTGAGCAGTACTTC. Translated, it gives CSVEVNRGGEQYF.

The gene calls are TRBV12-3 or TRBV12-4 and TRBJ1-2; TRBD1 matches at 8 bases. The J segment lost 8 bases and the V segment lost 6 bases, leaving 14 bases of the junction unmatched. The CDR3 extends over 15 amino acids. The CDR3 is CASSPTGQGRSGYTF. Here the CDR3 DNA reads TGTGCCAGCAGCCCGACCGGACAGGGAAGGTCCGGCTACACCTTC.

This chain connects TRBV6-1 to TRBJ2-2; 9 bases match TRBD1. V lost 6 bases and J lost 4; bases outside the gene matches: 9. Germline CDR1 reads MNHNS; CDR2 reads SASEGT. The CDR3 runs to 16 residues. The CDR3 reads CASSPGTGSGTGELFF. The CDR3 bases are TGTGCCAGCAGCCCGGGGACAGGGAGTGGCACCGGGGAGCTGTTTTTT.